This TCR beta chain emerged from a study of T cell responses to AZD1222 COVID-19 vaccine. Regarding the study as a whole: An increase in Spike-specific TCR breadth and depth was observed after two AZD1222 doses. In the spike-specific TCR repertoire, nearly half reportedly target unmutated variant regions. Recipients of AZD1222 seropositive at baseline numbered only 6 or 7. In a largely white British group with more females than males, clonal diversity was possibly underestimated.

This CDR3 is 14 amino acids long. The ends were cut back, 4 bases at V and 6 bases at J, with 16 bases in the middle. The germline gives CDR1 MDHEN, CDR2 SYDVKM. TCRdb's table, derived via immunoSEQ multiplex PCR, lists solely in-frame clones and lacks some. The table shows 120,000 or so clones, with roughly nine tenths occurring only once. Concerning this clone itself: The antigen is unknown.

The V and J genes are TRBV28 and TRBJ2-7; D perhaps matches TRBD2 (6 bases). This clonotype originated in an adult in good health. The sample was peripheral blood, taken on day 0 of AZD1222 vaccination. The CDR3, as DNA: TGTGCCAGCAGTTCCCAACTCGGGAGACTCGAGCAGTACTTC. Translating gives CASSSQLGRLEQYF.